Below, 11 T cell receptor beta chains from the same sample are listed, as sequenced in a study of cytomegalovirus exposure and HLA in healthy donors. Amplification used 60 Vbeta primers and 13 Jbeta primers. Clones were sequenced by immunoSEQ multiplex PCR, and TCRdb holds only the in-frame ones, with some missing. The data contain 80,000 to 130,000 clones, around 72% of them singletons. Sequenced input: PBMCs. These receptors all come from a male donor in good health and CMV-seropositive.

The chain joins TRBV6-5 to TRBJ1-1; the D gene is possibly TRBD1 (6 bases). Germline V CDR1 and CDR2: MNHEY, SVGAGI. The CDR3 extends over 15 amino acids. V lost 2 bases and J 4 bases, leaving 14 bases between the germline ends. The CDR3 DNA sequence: TGTGCCAGCAGTTACACACAGGGACGGGGCACTGAAGCTTTCTTT. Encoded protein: CASSYTQGRGTEAFF.

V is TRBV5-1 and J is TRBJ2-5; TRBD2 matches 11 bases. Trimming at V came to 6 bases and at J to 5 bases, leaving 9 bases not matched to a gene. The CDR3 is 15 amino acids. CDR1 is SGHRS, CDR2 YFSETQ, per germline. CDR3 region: CASNYGASGGETQYF. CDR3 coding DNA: TGCGCCAGCAACTACGGGGCTAGCGGGGGGGAGACCCAGTACTTC.

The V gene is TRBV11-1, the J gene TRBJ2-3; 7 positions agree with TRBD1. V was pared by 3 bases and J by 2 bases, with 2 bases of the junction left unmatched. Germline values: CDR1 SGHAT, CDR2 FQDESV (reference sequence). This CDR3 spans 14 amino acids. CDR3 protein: CASSFRGNTDTQYF. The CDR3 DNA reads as TGTGCCAGCAGCTTCAGGGGGAACACAGATACGCAGTATTTT.

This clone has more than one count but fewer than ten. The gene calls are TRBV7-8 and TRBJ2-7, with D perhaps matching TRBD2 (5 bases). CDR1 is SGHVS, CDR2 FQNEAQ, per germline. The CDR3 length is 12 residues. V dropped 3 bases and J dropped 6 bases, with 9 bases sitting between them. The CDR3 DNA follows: TGTGCCAGCAGCTTCCCCGGGGTCGAGCAGTACTTC. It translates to CASSFPGVEQYF.

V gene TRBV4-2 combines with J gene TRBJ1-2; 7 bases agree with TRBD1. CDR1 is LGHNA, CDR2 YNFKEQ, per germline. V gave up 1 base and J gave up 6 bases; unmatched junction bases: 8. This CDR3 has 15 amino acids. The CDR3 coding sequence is TGTGCCAGCAGCCAAGCTACTCGACAGGGCAATGGCTACACCTTC. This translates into CASSQATRQGNGYTF.

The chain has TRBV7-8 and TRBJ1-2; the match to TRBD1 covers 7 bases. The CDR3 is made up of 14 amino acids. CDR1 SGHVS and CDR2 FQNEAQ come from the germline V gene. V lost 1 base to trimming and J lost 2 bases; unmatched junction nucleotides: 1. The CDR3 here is CASSLGDRNYGYTF. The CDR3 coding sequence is TGTGCCAGCAGCTTAGGGGACAGAAACTATGGCTACACCTTC. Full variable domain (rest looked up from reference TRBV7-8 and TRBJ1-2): GAGVSQSPRYKVAKRGQDVALRCDPISGHVSLFWYQQALGQGPEFLTYFQNEAQLDKSGLPSDRFFAERPEGSVSTLKIQRTQQEDSAVYLCASSLGDRNYGYTFGSGTRLTVV.

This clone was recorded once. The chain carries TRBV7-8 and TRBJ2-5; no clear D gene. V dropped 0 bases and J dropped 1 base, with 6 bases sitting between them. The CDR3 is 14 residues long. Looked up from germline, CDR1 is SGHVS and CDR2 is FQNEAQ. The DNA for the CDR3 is TGTGCCAGCAGCTTAGCTGTCAGCCAAGAGACCCAGTACTTC. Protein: CASSLAVSQETQYF.

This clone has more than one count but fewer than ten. CDR3 loop: CASSLVGQENYGYTF. CDR3 sequence (DNA): TGTGCCAGCAGCTTAGTGGGACAGGAAAACTATGGCTACACCTTC. The V call is TRBV7-8, the J call TRBJ1-2, with 8 bases lining up with TRBD1. Germline CDR1 SGHVS, CDR2 FQNEAQ. Trimming took 1 base from V and 2 from J; bases not matched to a gene: 3. The CDR3 sequence is 15 residues long.

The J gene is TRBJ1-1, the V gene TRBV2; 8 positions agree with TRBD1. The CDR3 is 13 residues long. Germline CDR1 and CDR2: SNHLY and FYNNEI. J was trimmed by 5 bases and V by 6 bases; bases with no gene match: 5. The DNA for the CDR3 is TGTGCCAGCAGCGCCGGACAGGGAACTGAAGCTTTCTTT. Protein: CASSAGQGTEAFF.

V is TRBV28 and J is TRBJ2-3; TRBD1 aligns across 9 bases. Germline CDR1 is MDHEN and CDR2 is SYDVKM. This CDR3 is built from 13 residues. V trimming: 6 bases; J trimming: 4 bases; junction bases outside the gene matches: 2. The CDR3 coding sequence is TGTGCCAGCAGGGGACAGGGCTCAGATACGCAGTATTTT. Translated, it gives CASRGQGSDTQYF.

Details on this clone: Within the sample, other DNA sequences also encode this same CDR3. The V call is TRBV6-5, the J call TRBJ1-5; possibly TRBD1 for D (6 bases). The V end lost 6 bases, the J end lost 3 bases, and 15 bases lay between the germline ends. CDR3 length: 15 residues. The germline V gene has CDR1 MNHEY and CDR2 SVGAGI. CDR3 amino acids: CASSPTGTDNQPQHF. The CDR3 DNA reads TGTGCCAGCAGCCCAACAGGGACGGACAATCAGCCCCAGCATTTT.